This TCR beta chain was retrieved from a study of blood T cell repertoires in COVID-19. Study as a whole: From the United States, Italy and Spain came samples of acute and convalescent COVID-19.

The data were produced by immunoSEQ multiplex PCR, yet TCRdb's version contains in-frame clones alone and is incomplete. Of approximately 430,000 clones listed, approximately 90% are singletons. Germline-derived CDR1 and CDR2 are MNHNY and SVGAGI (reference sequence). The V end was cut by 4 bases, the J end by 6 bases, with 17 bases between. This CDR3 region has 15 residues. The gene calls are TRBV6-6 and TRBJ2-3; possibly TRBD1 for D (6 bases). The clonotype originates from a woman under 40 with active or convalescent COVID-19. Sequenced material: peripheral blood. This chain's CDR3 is CASSFGQGLGDTQYF. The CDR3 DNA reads TGTGCCAGCAGTTTCGGCCAGGGGCTTGGGGATACGCAGTATTTT.